The rows below give T cell receptor beta chains drawn from one sample of a study of identical twins. TCRdb re-called the 5' RACE reads through MiXCR, storing one row per CDR3 protein. The sample holds a few hundred thousand distinct CDR3 sequences; roughly 13% are singletons and the top ten take 3.5% to 5%. Another study also made use of these data, one on yellow fever vaccine responses in identical twins.

The sample taken for sequencing was memory (CD45RO+) T cells sorted from blood. The receptors shown here come from a woman younger than 35 in good health. CDR3s include the opening cysteine and the closing phenylalanine or tryptophan. A D gene is named only where the DNA matches it firmly. Expanded clones are given a class, and other clones once, few, many or no size at all.

J gene: TRBJ2-1
D gene: NA
clone size: few
V gene: TRBV7-9
CDR3 protein: CASVEREQFF
CDR3 DNA: TGTGCCAGCGTCGAGCGGGAGCAGTTCTTC

J gene: TRBJ2-1
D gene: TRBD1
clone size: many
V gene: TRBV19
CDR3 protein: CASSTTGSDYNEQFF
CDR3 DNA: TGTGCCAGTAGTACGACAGGGTCCGATTACAATGAGCAGTTCTTC

J gene: TRBJ1-5
D gene: NA
clone size: few
V gene: TRBV10-3
CDR3 protein: CASQGSLNQPQHF
CDR3 DNA: TGTGCCTCCCAGGGGAGTTTAAATCAGCCCCAGCATTTT

J gene: TRBJ2-3
D gene: TRBD1
clone size: NA
V gene: TRBV13
CDR3 protein: CASSLLDRVTDTQYF
CDR3 DNA: TGTGCCAGCAGCTTACTGGACAGGGTGACAGATACGCAGTATTTT

J gene: TRBJ2-7
D gene: TRBD1
clone size: few
V gene: TRBV20-1
CDR3 protein: CRVGRDRIHYEQYF
CDR3 DNA: TGCAGGGTAGGACGGGACAGAATCCACTACGAGCAGTACTTC

J gene: TRBJ1-1
D gene: NA
clone size: few
V gene: TRBV28
CDR3 protein: CASSLSRGAAFF
CDR3 DNA: TGTGCCAGCAGTTTATCCCGGGGAGCGGCTTTCTTT

J gene: TRBJ2-3
D gene: NA
clone size: few
V gene: TRBV3-1
CDR3 protein: CASSQYSGGTDTQYF
CDR3 DNA: TGTGCCAGCAGCCAATATTCAGGAGGCACAGATACGCAGTATTTT

J gene: TRBJ2-7
D gene: NA
clone size: few
V gene: TRBV11-2
CDR3 protein: CASSFSIGTYEQYF
CDR3 DNA: TGTGCCAGCAGCTTTTCTATCGGGACCTACGAGCAGTACTTC

J gene: TRBJ1-2
D gene: NA
clone size: few
V gene: TRBV2
CDR3 protein: CASRGDTSNYGYTF
CDR3 DNA: TGTGCCAGCAGGGGGGACACTTCTAACTATGGCTACACCTTC

J gene: TRBJ1-1
D gene: TRBD1
clone size: NA
V gene: TRBV28
CDR3 protein: CASSPSLGQGITEAFF
CDR3 DNA: TGTGCCAGCAGCCCCTCCTTGGGACAGGGGATCACTGAAGCTTTCTTT

J gene: TRBJ2-6
D gene: TRBD1
clone size: few
V gene: TRBV7-9
CDR3 protein: CASSKGQVGVNVLTF
CDR3 DNA: TGTGCCAGCAGCAAGGGACAGGTCGGCGTCAACGTCCTGACTTTC

J gene: TRBJ2-5
D gene: TRBD2
clone size: NA
V gene: TRBV9
CDR3 protein: CASSPLGLAGTQKETQYF
CDR3 DNA: TGTGCCAGCAGCCCCTTGGGACTAGCGGGGACACAAAAAGAGACCCAGTACTTC

J gene: TRBJ2-7
D gene: TRBD1
clone size: NA
V gene: TRBV18
CDR3 protein: CASSPRTGYDYEQYF
CDR3 DNA: TGTGCCAGCTCACCTAGGACAGGGTATGACTACGAGCAGTACTTC

J gene: TRBJ2-1
D gene: NA
clone size: many
V gene: TRBV12-3/TRBV12-4
CDR3 protein: CASSWVHPGQFF
CDR3 DNA: TGTGCCAGCAGTTGGGTCCATCCTGGGCAGTTCTTC

J gene: TRBJ2-7
D gene: NA
clone size: many
V gene: TRBV20-1
CDR3 protein: CSAREGYYEQYF
CDR3 DNA: TGCAGTGCTAGAGAGGGGTACTACGAGCAGTACTTC

J gene: TRBJ2-1
D gene: TRBD2
clone size: many
V gene: TRBV3-1
CDR3 protein: CASSQPTVGLGGNEQFF
CDR3 DNA: TGTGCCAGCAGCCAACCTACCGTGGGACTAGGGGGCAATGAGCAGTTCTTC

J gene: TRBJ1-6
D gene: NA
clone size: few
V gene: TRBV28
CDR3 protein: CASSQDHSYNSPLHF
CDR3 DNA: TGTGCCAGCAGTCAGGATCACTCCTATAATTCACCCCTCCACTTT

J gene: TRBJ2-1
D gene: NA
clone size: few
V gene: TRBV6-4
CDR3 protein: CASSPAGSDHNEQFF
CDR3 DNA: TGTGCCAGCAGCCCGGCGGGAAGTGACCACAATGAGCAGTTCTTC

J gene: TRBJ1-6
D gene: NA
clone size: NA
V gene: TRBV20-1
CDR3 protein: CSVQGGSPLHF
CDR3 DNA: TGCAGTGTCCAGGGCGGTTCACCCCTCCACTTT

J gene: TRBJ2-1
D gene: NA
clone size: few
V gene: TRBV7-9
CDR3 protein: CASRDQAGSNEQFF
CDR3 DNA: TGTGCCAGCCGGGACCAAGCGGGTTCCAATGAGCAGTTCTTC

J gene: TRBJ1-5
D gene: NA
clone size: few
V gene: TRBV20-1
CDR3 protein: CSASEVQGSSWGPQHF
CDR3 DNA: TGCAGTGCTAGCGAGGTCCAGGGGTCCTCCTGGGGGCCCCAGCATTTT

J gene: TRBJ1-5
D gene: NA
clone size: few
V gene: TRBV6-1
CDR3 protein: CASRERATNQPQHF
CDR3 DNA: TGTGCCAGTCGAGAGAGGGCTACTAATCAGCCCCAGCATTTT

J gene: TRBJ1-5
D gene: NA
clone size: NA
V gene: TRBV7-9
CDR3 protein: CASSTFVEGRLSQPQHF
CDR3 DNA: TGTGCCAGCAGCACCTTCGTGGAGGGAAGACTAAGTCAGCCCCAGCATTTT

J gene: TRBJ2-5
D gene: NA
clone size: NA
V gene: TRBV20-1
CDR3 protein: CSARDWGETQYF
CDR3 DNA: TGCAGTGCTAGAGATTGGGGGGAGACCCAGTACTTC

J gene: TRBJ2-7
D gene: NA
clone size: many
V gene: TRBV6-1
CDR3 protein: CASTKGIYEQYF
CDR3 DNA: TGTGCCAGCACAAAGGGGATCTACGAGCAGTACTTC

J gene: TRBJ2-3
D gene: TRBD2
clone size: many
V gene: TRBV3-1
CDR3 protein: CASSQVTSGDREADTQYF
CDR3 DNA: TGTGCCAGCAGCCAAGTCACTAGCGGGGACCGGGAGGCAGATACGCAGTATTTT

J gene: TRBJ2-7
D gene: NA
clone size: few
V gene: TRBV6-1
CDR3 protein: CASSPSTVSYEQYF
CDR3 DNA: TGTGCCAGCAGTCCGTCGACAGTATCCTACGAGCAGTACTTC

J gene: TRBJ2-5
D gene: NA
clone size: few
V gene: TRBV2
CDR3 protein: CASSWGDKVETQYF
CDR3 DNA: TGTGCCAGCAGTTGGGGGGACAAGGTGGAGACCCAGTACTTC

J gene: TRBJ2-1
D gene: TRBD2
clone size: NA
V gene: TRBV24-1
CDR3 protein: CATAAGLAGAAEQFF
CDR3 DNA: TGTGCCACCGCTGCGGGTTTAGCGGGAGCGGCGGAGCAGTTCTTC

J gene: TRBJ1-4
D gene: NA
clone size: NA
V gene: TRBV12-3/TRBV12-4
CDR3 protein: CASSTEDSHEKLFF
CDR3 DNA: TGTGCCAGCAGTACAGAGGATTCCCATGAAAAACTGTTTTTT

J gene: TRBJ2-1
D gene: NA
clone size: many
V gene: TRBV3-1
CDR3 protein: CASSQQLGGEQFF
CDR3 DNA: TGTGCCAGCAGCCAGCAGCTCGGTGGCGAGCAGTTCTTC

J gene: TRBJ2-2
D gene: NA
clone size: NA
V gene: TRBV19
CDR3 protein: CASTPGQPNTGELFF
CDR3 DNA: TGTGCCAGTACCCCCGGACAGCCAAACACCGGGGAGCTGTTTTTT

J gene: TRBJ2-5
D gene: NA
clone size: few
V gene: TRBV20-1
CDR3 protein: CSARRDTRQETQYF
CDR3 DNA: TGCAGTGCTAGGAGGGACACCCGCCAAGAGACCCAGTACTTC

J gene: TRBJ1-2
D gene: NA
clone size: few
V gene: TRBV15
CDR3 protein: CATSRDQQSGYTF
CDR3 DNA: TGTGCCACCAGCAGAGATCAGCAGTCTGGCTACACCTTC

J gene: TRBJ1-4
D gene: NA
clone size: many
V gene: TRBV12-3/TRBV12-4
CDR3 protein: CASSRTGAEKLFF
CDR3 DNA: TGTGCCAGCAGCCGCACGGGGGCTGAAAAACTGTTTTTT

J gene: TRBJ2-4
D gene: NA
clone size: NA
V gene: TRBV27
CDR3 protein: CASPHQAKNIQYF
CDR3 DNA: TGTGCCAGCCCGCACCAAGCCAAAAACATTCAGTACTTC

J gene: TRBJ2-7
D gene: NA
clone size: NA
V gene: TRBV15
CDR3 protein: CATSRVESYEQYF
CDR3 DNA: TGTGCCACCAGCAGAGTCGAATCCTACGAGCAGTACTTC

J gene: TRBJ2-1
D gene: NA
clone size: many
V gene: TRBV5-1
CDR3 protein: CASSPETSSYNEQFF
CDR3 DNA: TGCGCCAGCAGCCCCGAGACGAGCTCCTACAATGAGCAGTTCTTC

J gene: TRBJ1-1
D gene: NA
clone size: few
V gene: TRBV3-1
CDR3 protein: CASSLGQLMNTEAFF
CDR3 DNA: TGTGCCAGCAGCCTCGGACAGCTTATGAACACTGAAGCTTTCTTT

J gene: TRBJ2-3
D gene: NA
clone size: few
V gene: TRBV27
CDR3 protein: CASSITYGADTQYF
CDR3 DNA: TGTGCCAGCAGCATTACGTACGGGGCAGATACGCAGTATTTT

J gene: TRBJ2-1
D gene: TRBD2
clone size: few
V gene: TRBV5-1
CDR3 protein: CASSLRLAGGHEQFF
CDR3 DNA: TGCGCCAGCAGCTTGAGGCTAGCGGGGGGGCATGAGCAGTTCTTC

J gene: TRBJ2-7
D gene: NA
clone size: NA
V gene: TRBV10-3
CDR3 protein: CAISELGQYEQYF
CDR3 DNA: TGTGCCATCAGTGAGTTAGGACAGTACGAGCAGTACTTC

J gene: TRBJ2-7
D gene: NA
clone size: NA
V gene: TRBV19
CDR3 protein: CASSIGGFYEQYF
CDR3 DNA: TGTGCCAGTAGTATAGGAGGATTCTACGAGCAGTACTTC

J gene: TRBJ2-3
D gene: TRBD2
clone size: few
V gene: TRBV20-1
CDR3 protein: CSARPTGTRLADTQYF
CDR3 DNA: TGCAGTGCTAGACCAACCGGGACTAGGTTGGCAGATACGCAGTATTTT

J gene: TRBJ2-5
D gene: TRBD1
clone size: NA
V gene: TRBV30
CDR3 protein: CAWSVSGGRGETQYF
CDR3 DNA: TGTGCCTGGAGTGTATCAGGGGGCAGGGGGGAGACCCAGTACTTC

J gene: TRBJ2-1
D gene: NA
clone size: few
V gene: TRBV20-1
CDR3 protein: CSATQGGNNEQFF
CDR3 DNA: TGCAGTGCTACCCAGGGAGGAAACAATGAGCAGTTCTTC

J gene: TRBJ2-5
D gene: NA
clone size: many
V gene: TRBV5-1
CDR3 protein: CASSLGGPQETQYF
CDR3 DNA: TGCGCCAGCAGCTTGGGGGGACCGCAAGAGACCCAGTACTTC

J gene: TRBJ2-4
D gene: NA
clone size: NA
V gene: TRBV5-1
CDR3 protein: CASSLAGTIQYF
CDR3 DNA: TGCGCCAGCAGCTTGGCGGGGACAATTCAGTACTTC

J gene: TRBJ2-5
D gene: NA
clone size: NA
V gene: TRBV7-2
CDR3 protein: CASSLATSQETQYF
CDR3 DNA: TGTGCCAGCAGCTTAGCCACCTCCCAAGAGACCCAGTACTTC

J gene: TRBJ2-4
D gene: NA
clone size: many
V gene: TRBV4-2
CDR3 protein: CASSLAPADIQYF
CDR3 DNA: TGTGCCAGCAGCCTTGCCCCGGCGGACATTCAGTACTTC

J gene: TRBJ2-1
D gene: TRBD2
clone size: many
V gene: TRBV4-2
CDR3 protein: CASSPSEASGSDEQFF
CDR3 DNA: TGTGCCAGCAGCCCGAGCGAGGCTAGCGGGAGCGATGAGCAGTTCTTC

J gene: TRBJ2-1
D gene: NA
clone size: many
V gene: TRBV7-2
CDR3 protein: CASTFGRTAYNEQFF
CDR3 DNA: TGTGCCAGCACCTTCGGGAGAACGGCCTACAATGAGCAGTTCTTC

J gene: TRBJ2-1
D gene: TRBD2
clone size: NA
V gene: TRBV12-3/TRBV12-4
CDR3 protein: CASSLGIRGDNEQFF
CDR3 DNA: TGTGCCAGCAGTTTGGGAATCCGGGGGGACAATGAGCAGTTCTTC

J gene: TRBJ1-1
D gene: TRBD1
clone size: many
V gene: TRBV7-3
CDR3 protein: CASSPGGWNTEAFF
CDR3 DNA: TGTGCCAGCAGCCCAGGGGGCTGGAACACTGAAGCTTTCTTT

J gene: TRBJ2-1
D gene: NA
clone size: many
V gene: TRBV12-3/TRBV12-4
CDR3 protein: CASSLQGRDEQFF
CDR3 DNA: TGTGCCAGCAGTCTACAGGGTAGGGATGAGCAGTTCTTC

J gene: TRBJ2-3
D gene: TRBD1
clone size: NA
V gene: TRBV10-3
CDR3 protein: CAISGITGGTDTQYF
CDR3 DNA: TGTGCCATCAGTGGTATAACAGGGGGCACAGATACGCAGTATTTT

J gene: TRBJ2-5
D gene: TRBD2
clone size: NA
V gene: TRBV12-3/TRBV12-4
CDR3 protein: CASRSGGAAVQETQYF
CDR3 DNA: TGTGCCAGCAGATCGGGGGGGGCGGCCGTGCAAGAGACCCAGTACTTC